A single T cell receptor beta chain is shown here with its context. It lacks a known antigen. Base qualities are not at hand, and no much larger clone is one base apart. Sequences SGHAT (CDR1) and FQNNGV (CDR2) are obtained from the germline V gene. Trimming takes 0 bases from V and 10 bases from J, and the germline ends sit 7 bases apart. The cysteine opens and the phenylalanine closes a CDR3 of 13 amino acids. CDR3 DNA only is kept here, 39 bases in frame from base 1. Libraries came from 5' RACE. Sequenced on an Illumina HiSeq 2500. A second PCR of about 6 to 11 cycles was performed with a sample-barcoded 5' primer and a J-beta primer mix. A template-switch 5' adaptor carrying 12 random nucleotides introduced a unique molecular identifier onto each TCR beta cDNA molecule. At least 2.5 million CDR3-containing paired-end reads were obtained from each sample. All of the RNA was converted into first-strand cDNA using the Mint cDNA synthesis kit, with a TRBC-specific oligonucleotide serving as the primer. Following uracil-DNA glycosylase treatment, all cDNA underwent a first 18-cycle PCR with the universal primers M1SS and BC2_uni_R. Regarding the original processing steps: Normalization of each sample was performed by random selection of 1 million high-quality reads, each carrying a distinct molecular identifier. Reads with shared molecular identifiers were discarded instead of being binned into consensus sequences. CDR3 identification, clonotype clustering and error correction used MiTCR with a Q25 quality threshold and the strictest error-elimination algorithm. Lower-bound total TCR beta diversity was estimated with a nonparametric unseen species model using Euler transformation. TCRdb cleaned the public reads at Q25 with fastp, built clones with MiXCR and kept in-frame beta chains. Entries are consolidated by CDR3 protein sequence, retaining the most common genes and DNA. The V and J calls and clone size come from TCRdb's table, not from the authors' own analysis. Present in this sample are about 1,600,000 distinct CDR3 sequences, about 43% of which were seen just once. Roughly 7.9% of the sample is taken by the ten largest.

Donors were around 37 systemically healthy Caucasian individuals from Russia aged roughly 6 to 95 years. Around 10 milliliters of peripheral blood were collected from each donor into EDTA-treated Vacutainer tubes. Ficoll-Paque density-gradient centrifugation was used to isolate PBMCs, with at least 6.5 million per sample. Trizol reagent was used to extract total RNA from the PBMCs, yielding at least 6 micrograms per sample. Naive CD45RAhigh/CD27high T cell percentages were measured by flow cytometry on a PBMC aliquot from every donor. The sample originates from a study of blood T cells in healthy people across ages (dated by TCRdb to the mid-2010s). About the investigation overall: In model experiments, template switching captured about one uniquely barcoded TCR beta cDNA molecule for every two T cells. Age-related changes in TCR beta repertoire diversity were measured in the study by deep sequencing normalized with unique cDNA molecular identifiers. The donors were divided into four age groups: young (average roughly 17 years), middle-aged (under 40), aged (about 62) and long-lived (around 80). To avoid experimental bias, donors of different ages were distributed randomly across sequencing lanes. Two additional independent replicas of 1 million unique cDNA reads from the same blood draw were analyzed for two donors (one aged 18 to 29 and one aged 80 or older). Overall results and qualifications from the work: Because profiling used bulk unsorted PBMCs, naive and antigen-experienced compartments could not be compared conclusively. Estimates of total diversity based on one million sequenced T cells were regarded as lower bounds and as underestimates. Compared with the aged group, the long-lived group had more naive CD4+ T cells, fewer expanded clones and increased TCR diversity, suggesting age selection. As age increased, observed TCR beta diversity per million T cells dropped in a roughly linear way, and a significant reduction was already evident by age roughly 36. Donor CMV infection status was unknown, potentially confounding age-related changes in expanded clonotypes. The percentage of naive T cells measured by flow cytometry correlated strongly with observed TCR beta diversity.

The sequence derives from a woman younger than 30 in good health. Sequenced sample: blood. The V and J genes are TRBV11-2 and TRBJ1-6; the D gene is not confidently resolved. The nucleotides read TGTGCCAGCAGCTTAGATCCGGGATCACCCCTCCACTTT. Its translation is CASSLDPGSPLHF.